The rows below give T cell receptor beta chains drawn from one sample of a study of blood T cell repertoires in COVID-19. Clones were read by immunoSEQ multiplex PCR, and TCRdb kept only the in-frame ones, dropping some. This sample carries 120,000 or so clones, approximately 88% of them seen once, and the ten largest clones take 6% to 8.5%. Sequencing used peripheral blood. Receptors were obtained from a man aged 50-59 years with acute or convalescent COVID-19. Both conserved end residues are part of each CDR3. D genes are given only for firm matches. Not every row has a clone size; where given, it reads once, few, many or a size class.

d_gene | abundance | j_gene | v_gene | CDR3nt | CDR3aa
. | . | TRBJ2-7 | TRBV10-1 | TGCGCCAGCAACTTCAACTACGAGCAGTACTTC | CASNFNYEQYF
. | . | TRBJ1-5 | TRBV2 | TGTGCCAGCAGTGAGTCTATGAATCAGCCCCAGCATTTT | CASSESMNQPQHF
. | . | TRBJ2-5 | TRBV9 | TGTGCCAGCAGCGCCCAGACAGGCCATCAAGAGACCCAGTACTTC | CASSAQTGHQETQYF
TRBD2 | . | TRBJ2-7 | TRBV6-1 | TGTGCCAGCAGTGATCCGACTAGCGGGCACTACGAGCAGTACTTC | CASSDPTSGHYEQYF
TRBD1 | . | TRBJ1-1 | TRBV3-1/TRBV3-2 | TGTGCCAGCAGCCCGACCCACAGGGGGAGCACTGAAGCTTTCTTT | CASSPTHRGSTEAFF
. | . | TRBJ1-1 | TRBV6-5 | TGTGCCAGCAGCTTAGAGAACACTGAAGCTTTCTTT | CASSLENTEAFF
TRBD1 | . | TRBJ2-7 | TRBV19 | TGTGCCAGTAGTATTTGGGGACAGGGCTCCTACGAGCAGTACTTC | CASSIWGQGSYEQYF
. | once | TRBJ1-6 | TRBV24-1 | TGTGCCACCAGTGATCCCAGGGCGCCACCCCTCCACTTT | CATSDPRAPPLHF
. | . | TRBJ2-5 | TRBV19 | TGTGCCAGTAGTAACCGGGAGACCCAGTACTTC | CASSNRETQYF
. | . | TRBJ1-1 | TRBV29-1 | TGCAGCGCCACAACTACAGGGTTCACTGAAGCTTTCTTT | CSATTTGFTEAFF
TRBD1 | . | TRBJ1-4 | TRBV6-6 | TGTGCCAGCAGTAACAGGGGGCGAGGTGAAAAACTGTTTTTT | CASSNRGRGEKLFF
. | . | TRBJ2-7 | TRBV7-2 | TGTGCCAGCAGCTTCAAAGGGACTTCGGGCGAGCAGTACTTC | CASSFKGTSGEQYF
. | . | TRBJ1-5 | TRBV4-2 | TGTGCCAGCAGCCAAGATAGCGGGAATCAGCCCCAGCATTTT | CASSQDSGNQPQHF
. | . | TRBJ2-3 | TRBV5-6 | TGTGCCAGCAGCTTGGGCCTGGGACTTCTATTCCCCGGGTGGTATTTT | CASSLGLGLLFPGWYF
. | . | TRBJ2-3 | TRBV2 | TGTGCCAGCAGTGATCTCGTTAGCACAGATACGCAGTATTTT | CASSDLVSTDTQYF
. | . | TRBJ2-7 | TRBV14 | TGTGCCAGCAGCCATCTTCAGCGGTCCAAGGTTGACGAGCAGTACTTC | CASSHLQRSKVDEQYF
TRBD2 | . | TRBJ2-7 | TRBV7-2 | TGTGCCAGCAGCCTACAAGTGGGACTAGCGGGGAACGAGCAGTACTTC | CASSLQVGLAGNEQYF
TRBD1 | . | TRBJ2-2 | TRBV15 | TGTGCCACCAGCAGAGCCGGGACAGGGTCCGGGGAGCTGTTTTTT | CATSRAGTGSGELFF
. | . | TRBJ2-4 | TRBV30 | TGTGCCTGGTCCCCAGGGGGGCTGGGAGGAGTCAAAAACATTCAGTACTTC | CAWSPGGLGGVKNIQYF
TRBD1 | . | TRBJ1-1 | TRBV4-1 | TGCGCCAGCAGGCTCACCACCACGGGACAGGCATATACTACGGCTTTCTTT | CASRLTTTGQAYTTAFF
TRBD1 | once | TRBJ1-2 | TRBV5-1 | TGCGCCAGTTCCCGGGACAGGGACTACACCTTC | CASSRDRDYTF
. | . | TRBJ1-1 | TRBV7-9 | TGTGCCTGCGAAGGGAGAGAGGACACTGAAGCTTTCTTT | CACEGREDTEAFF
TRBD2 | . | TRBJ2-3 | TRBV24-1 | TGTGCCACCAGTGATTGGAGCGGGAGCCTACGGAGCACAGATACGCAGTATTTT | CATSDWSGSLRSTDTQYF
. | . | TRBJ2-1 | TRBV20-1 | TGCAGTGCTAGTTGGGAGGACTGGGAGTTCTTC | CSASWEDWEFF
TRBD1 | few | TRBJ1-2 | TRBV15 | TGTGCCACCAGCAGAGGGCCGGGACAGGATTATGGCTACACCTTC | CATSRGPGQDYGYTF
. | . | TRBJ2-1 | TRBV27 | TGTGCCACAAAGCAGGTCGGAACTTACAATGAGCAGTTCTTC | CATKQVGTYNEQFF
TRBD2 | . | TRBJ2-2 | TRBV5-4 | TGTGCCAGCAGCTTGGAGCGGGGCAGGGCCGGGGAGCTGTTTTTT | CASSLERGRAGELFF
. | . | TRBJ1-2 | TRBV7-2 | TGTGCCAGCAGCTTAGAGGGGGTCCCCCTTAACTATGGCTACACCTTC | CASSLEGVPLNYGYTF
. | . | TRBJ1-2 | TRBV18 | TGTGCCAGCTCACCCGACTCTACCTATGGCTACACCTTC | CASSPDSTYGYTF
. | . | TRBJ1-3 | TRBV29-1 | TGCAGCGTAGCTACAGGCAGGGGTGGAAACACCATATATTTT | CSVATGRGGNTIYF
TRBD2 | . | TRBJ2-3 | TRBV30 | TGTGCCTGGAGTGTTGTAGCGGGAGGGGCAGATACGCAGTATTTT | CAWSVVAGGADTQYF
. | . | TRBJ2-1 | TRBV6-1 | TGTGCCAGCAGTGAAGGGGAGTCCTACAATGAGCAGTTCTTC | CASSEGESYNEQFF
. | . | TRBJ2-1 | TRBV27 | TGTGCCAGCAGTTTATGGGGGCCTGACAATGAGCAGTTCTTC | CASSLWGPDNEQFF
TRBD2 | . | TRBJ2-1 | TRBV27 | TGTGCCAGCAGTTTAAGGGCTAGCGGGAACAATGAGCAGTTCTTC | CASSLRASGNNEQFF
. | . | TRBJ2-7 | TRBV10-3 | TGTGCCATCAGGACGGCGGGACAGACCTACGAGCAGTACTTC | CAIRTAGQTYEQYF
TRBD1 | . | TRBJ2-5 | TRBV27 | TGTGCCAGCAGTTCGGTCCGGGACAGGGGGCAGGAGACCCAGTACTTC | CASSSVRDRGQETQYF
. | . | TRBJ2-2 | TRBV7-8 | TGTGCCAGCAGCTCAAGGACAGCCTACACCGGGGAGCTGTTTTTT | CASSSRTAYTGELFF
. | . | TRBJ2-1 | TRBV24-1 | TGTGCCACCAGTGATGGTCCGGGTGCCTACAATGAGCAGTTCTTC | CATSDGPGAYNEQFF
TRBD1 | . | TRBJ1-2 | TRBV11-2 | TGTGCCAGCAGTCAACCTGGACAGGGGAGGATCTATGGCTACACCTTC | CASSQPGQGRIYGYTF
TRBD2 | . | TRBJ2-2 | TRBV5-1 | TGCGCCAGCAGCCTTCGACTAGCGGGAGAACGAACCGGGGAGCTGTTTTTT | CASSLRLAGERTGELFF
TRBD1 | . | TRBJ1-2 | TRBV6-2/TRBV6-3 | TGTGCCAGCAGCCCGGGACAGAAAGGAGGCTACACCTTC | CASSPGQKGGYTF
. | . | TRBJ2-2 | TRBV6-6 | TGTGCCAGCGGTGGAGGGAGAGGCACCGGGGAGCTGTTTTTT | CASGGGRGTGELFF
. | . | TRBJ2-7 | TRBV5-1 | TGCGCCAGCAGCTTGGCCGGAGGTTCCGAGCAGTACTTC | CASSLAGGSEQYF
TRBD1 | . | TRBJ1-2 | TRBV6-5 | TGTGCCAGCAGACCAGGGGGCCGGTATGGCTACACCTTC | CASRPGGRYGYTF
. | . | TRBJ1-6 | TRBV11-2 | TGTGCCACGCAGGGGCTTGGTAATTCACCCCTCCACTTT | CATQGLGNSPLHF
. | . | TRBJ1-5 | TRBV5-5 | TGTGCCAGCAGCCCCACAGGGCCCAATCAGCCCCAGCATTTT | CASSPTGPNQPQHF
. | . | TRBJ1-2 | TRBV2 | TGTGCCAGCAGCCCTTGGAGCGGGGGGTGGAAAGGCTACACCTTC | CASSPWSGGWKGYTF
. | . | TRBJ1-5 | TRBV28 | TGTGCCAGCAGACCCCGGGCCACACGGACTTCGAGCAATCAGCCCCAGCATTTT | CASRPRATRTSSNQPQHF
TRBD2 | . | TRBJ2-5 | TRBV10-3 | TGTGCCATCAGTGCTGGGCTAGCGGTCCAAGAGACCCAGTACTTC | CAISAGLAVQETQYF
TRBD1 | . | TRBJ1-5 | TRBV19 | TGTGCCAGTAGTAGACAGGGCCTAGGGGAGCCCCAGCATTTT | CASSRQGLGEPQHF
TRBD1 | . | TRBJ2-7 | TRBV30 | TGTGCCTGGAGGGGGACAGGAACCTACGAGCAGTACTTC | CAWRGTGTYEQYF
TRBD2 | . | TRBJ2-5 | TRBV7-9 | TGTGCCAGCAGTTTAGCGGGAGGCGGACAGACCCAGTACTTC | CASSLAGGGQTQYF